A single sample is the source of the 24 T cell receptor beta chains below, sequenced in a study of cytomegalovirus exposure and HLA in healthy donors. The PCR contained 60 Vbeta and 13 Jbeta primers. Some clones are missing from TCRdb's copy, which holds only in-frame ones; the method was immunoSEQ multiplex PCR. The sample shows some 150,000 clones, 55% to 75% of them seen only once. Sample: PBMCs. The receptors were gathered from a human donor in good health.

This sequence joins TRBV7-9 and TRBJ1-1; 7 nucleotides agree with TRBD1. The trim removed 5 bases at V and 4 bases at J, leaving 4 bases unmatched. Germline V gene lookup returns CDR1 SEHNR and CDR2 FQNEAQ (reference sequence). The CDR3 is made up of 13 amino acids. CDR3 DNA sequence: TGTGCCAGCAGCCCTAGGGACAGCACTGAAGCTTTCTTT. Translating it yields CASSPRDSTEAFF.

The rearrangement joins TRBV4-2 to TRBJ2-1; D not resolved. Trimming took off 0 bases at V and 8 bases at J, with 5 bases between the two ends. Germline lookup yields CDR1 LGHNA and CDR2 YNFKEQ. This CDR3 region has 12 residues. CDR3 nucleotides: TGTGCCAGCAGCCAAGATGGCTATGAGCAGTTCTTC. Encoded protein: CASSQDGYEQFF.

This chain joins TRBV30 and TRBJ2-1; D might be TRBD1 (5 bases). V gave up 0 bases and J gave up 3 bases, with 12 bases separating them. Germline-derived CDR1 and CDR2 are GTSNPN and SVGIG (reference sequence). The CDR3 consists of 15 residues. This CDR3 is CAWSVRIDSYNEQFF. Written as DNA, the CDR3 is TGTGCCTGGAGTGTAAGGATAGACAGCTACAATGAGCAGTTCTTC. The whole variable domain, remainder taken from reference TRBV30 and TRBJ2-1, is SQTIHQWPATLVQPVGSPLSLECTVEGTSNPNLYWYRQAAGRGLQLLFYSVGIGQISSEVPQNLSASRPQDRQFILSSKKLLLSDSGFYLCAWSVRIDSYNEQFFGPGTRLTVL.

The rearrangement links TRBV29-1 to TRBJ2-3; D not certain. The germline V and J ends were trimmed by 4 bases and 2 bases, with 10 bases remaining between them. The CDR3 covers 13 residues. CDR1 and CDR2 from the germline V gene are SQVTM and ANQGSEA. CDR3 in amino acids: CSVVYSFTDTQYF. For the CDR3, the DNA is TGCAGCGTTGTATACAGCTTCACAGATACGCAGTATTTT.

This chain uses TRBV18 with TRBJ2-1; no clear D gene. Trimming took off 6 bases at V and 4 bases at J, with 13 bases between the two ends. CDR3 length: 14 residues. The germline CDR1 and CDR2 sequences are KGHSH and LQKENI. This CDR3 reads CASSPGPQYNEQFF. The CDR3 nucleotides read TGTGCCAGCTCCCCAGGCCCGCAGTACAATGAGCAGTTCTTC.

The V gene is TRBV13, the J gene TRBJ1-1; a possible D gene is TRBD1 (5 bases). V lost 0 bases and J 1 base, leaving 9 bases between the germline ends. The CDR3 extends over 15 amino acids. The V gene's germline CDR1 is PRHDT and CDR2 FYEKMQ (reference sequence). In DNA form, the CDR3 reads TGTGCCAGCAGCTTAGGCGGGCAGGGGAACACTGAAGCTTTCTTT. This gives the protein CASSLGGQGNTEAFF.

This clone occurred once. The V call is TRBV16, the J call TRBJ2-7; 11 positions agree with TRBD2. Germline CDR1 and CDR2: KGHSY and FQNENV. The CDR3 runs to 14 residues. The ends lost 10 bases at V and 2 bases at J; junction bases unmatched: 7. CDR3 loop: CATATSGAAYEQYF. The CDR3 nucleotides read TGTGCCACCGCGACTAGCGGGGCCGCCTACGAGCAGTACTTC.

In DNA form, the CDR3 reads TGCGCCAGCAACCCCGCGATGTCTGGGGCCAACGTCCTGACTTTC. Its translation is CASNPAMSGANVLTF. The genes are TRBV5-1 and TRBJ2-6; no definite D call. The V end lost 6 bases, the J end lost 1 base, and 11 bases lay between the germline ends. The CDR3 spans 15 residues. Germline-derived CDR1 and CDR2 are SGHRS and YFSETQ.

This chain connects TRBV13 to TRBJ2-5; 7 bases line up with TRBD1. Germline CDR1 and CDR2: PRHDT and FYEKMQ (reference sequence). The CDR3 totals 14 residues. The J segment lost 4 bases and the V segment lost 5 bases, leaving 7 bases of the junction unmatched. CDR3 protein: CASSVQGSRETQYF. Written as DNA, the CDR3 is TGTGCCAGCAGCGTACAGGGGAGTCGAGAGACCCAGTACTTC.

The chain couples TRBV9 to TRBJ1-5; 7 bases line up with TRBD1. The CDR3 sequence is 15 residues long. Trimming took 3 bases from V and 6 from J; bases not matched to a gene: 9. Germline loops: CDR1 SGDLS, CDR2 YYNGEE. The CDR3 here is CASSGDRDAGQPQHF. CDR3 DNA: TGTGCCAGCAGCGGCGACAGGGATGCGGGTCAGCCCCAGCATTTT.

This chain uses TRBV19 with TRBJ1-2; D is uncertain. Trimming shortened V by 1 base and J by 4 bases, and 10 bases separated the two germline ends. This CDR3 is built from 14 residues. CDR1 LNHDA and CDR2 SQIVND come from the germline V gene (reference sequence). The CDR3 sequence is CASSIARRVYGYTF. The DNA for the CDR3 is TGTGCCAGTAGTATAGCTCGGAGAGTCTATGGCTACACCTTC.

This clone was counted a few times. This chain joins TRBV9 and TRBJ2-3; TRBD2 might be the D (7 bases). In germline, CDR1 is SGDLS, CDR2 YYNGEE. The V end lost 4 bases, the J end lost 4 bases, and 16 bases lay between the germline ends. This CDR3 region has 15 residues. Here the CDR3 DNA reads TGTGCCAGCAGCCCGGAGGGGGGGGGACCAGATACGCAGTATTTT. As protein: CASSPEGGGPDTQYF.

J is TRBJ1-1 and V is TRBV6-6; D call uncertain. The CDR3 has 11 residues. Germline CDR1 is MNHNY and CDR2 is SVGAGI (reference sequence). Deletions cut 6 bases from V and 5 bases from J, with 7 bases between. CDR3 nucleotide sequence: TGTGCCAGCAGCCGGGAAACTGAAGCTTTCTTT. This codes for CASSRETEAFF.

The rearrangement joins TRBV4-1 to TRBJ1-1; perhaps TRBD1 as D (5 bases). Germline V CDR1 and CDR2: MGHRA, YSYEKL. Trimming left V 3 bases short and J 12 bases short, with 26 bases between. This CDR3 comprises 16 residues. DNA for the CDR3: TGCGCCAGCAGCCATCCCCCGGACACCGGCCTGAGATCGCCTTTCTTT. It is translated as CASSHPPDTGLRSPFF.

This clone turned up a few times. The chain joins TRBV7-9 to TRBJ2-3; a possible D gene is TRBD2 (5 bases). V shed 6 bases and J shed 0 bases, with 13 bases lying between them. Per germline, CDR1 SEHNR and CDR2 FQNEAQ (reference sequence). This CDR3 contains 15 residues. The CDR3 DNA sequence: TGTGCCAGCAGATCGACTACCACTAGCACAGATACGCAGTATTTT. Its translation is CASRSTTTSTDTQYF.

The chain combines TRBV12-5 with TRBJ2-7; D is unclear. CDR1 is LGHNT, CDR2 FRNRAP, per germline. The CDR3 runs to 12 residues. V lost 3 bases, J lost 4 bases, and 7 bases lay in between. The CDR3 DNA follows: TGTGCTAGTGGTTTATTTATTTACGAGCAGTACTTC. Translating it yields CASGLFIYEQYF. Full variable domain (rest looked up from reference TRBV12-5 and TRBJ2-7): DARVTQTPRHKVTEMGQEVTMRCQPILGHNTVFWYRQTMMQGLELLAYFRNRAPLDDSGMPKDRFSAEMPDATLATLKIQPSEPRDSAVYFCASGLFIYEQYFGPGTRLTVT.

As to this clone: The germline gene is not matched at one end of the junction; a read error may be the cause. The chain joins TRBV7-7 to TRBJ2-3; maybe TRBD1 (6 bases). From germline, CDR1 is SSHAT and CDR2 FNYEAQ (reference sequence). CDR3 length: 14 residues. The DNA of the CDR3 is TGTGCTAGCAGCGCCTACAGGGAAACAGATACGCAGTATTTT. Its translation is CASSAYRETDTQYF. Full variable domain (missing parts from reference TRBV7-7 and TRBJ2-3): GAGVSQSPRYKVTKRGQDVTLRCDPISSHATLYWYQQALGQGPEFLTYFNYEAQPDKSGLPSDRFSAERPEGSISTLTIQRTEQRDSAMYRCASSAYRETDTQYFGPGTRLTVL.

The genes are TRBV28 and TRBJ2-7, with a possible D match to TRBD1 (6 bases). CDR1 and CDR2 (germline): MDHEN, SYDVKM. V lost 10 bases and J lost 2, with 15 bases in between. This CDR3 is built from 13 residues. CDR3 nucleotide sequence: TGTGCCATAACTAGGACAGAAACCTACGAGCAGTACTTC. The encoded protein is CAITRTETYEQYF.

Here the CDR3 reads CASSYFPTGSYEQYF. CDR3 coding DNA: TGTGCCAGCAGTTACTTTCCAACAGGCTCCTACGAGCAGTACTTC. V is TRBV6-5 and J is TRBJ2-7; weak D call: TRBD1 (5 bases). In germline, CDR1 is MNHEY, CDR2 SVGAGI. The CDR3 is 15 amino acids. Trimming removed 1 base at V and 0 bases at J, with 10 bases between.

The table lists this clone with a count of one. This chain connects TRBV5-1 to TRBJ2-1; TRBD1 is a possible D gene (5 bases). The CDR3 is made up of 12 amino acids. Trimming took off 1 base at V and 7 bases at J, with 6 bases between the two ends. Germline CDR1 is SGHRS and CDR2 is YFSETQ. The CDR3 reads CASSLSGNEQFF. The CDR3 DNA sequence: TGCGCCAGCAGCTTGTCAGGGAATGAGCAGTTCTTC.

The CDR3 loop is CASSLGQGVNQPQHF. CDR3 nucleotides: TGTGCCAGCAGCTTAGGACAGGGCGTTAATCAGCCCCAGCATTTT. The gene calls are TRBV7-2 and TRBJ1-5; TRBD1 aligns across 7 bases. This CDR3 has 15 amino acids. Germline CDR1 SGHTA, CDR2 FQGNSA. V lost 1 base, J lost 4 bases, and 4 bases stayed unmatched.

J is TRBJ1-1 and V is TRBV7-9; a weak D match, TRBD1 (5 bases). This CDR3 has 19 residues. Per the germline V gene, CDR1 is SEHNR and CDR2 is FQNEAQ (reference sequence). Trimming removed 5 bases at V and 5 bases at J, with 30 bases between. CDR3 DNA sequence: TGTGCCAGCAGCCGTAGCGGGGGGGGGTCGGACGGAAGTACGACTGAAGCTTTCTTT. This sequence encodes CASSRSGGGSDGSTTEAFF.

This clone showed up just a few times. This sequence joins TRBV30 and TRBJ1-1, with D unclear. This CDR3 has 12 residues. Trimming pared 2 bases from V and 6 bases from J, leaving 10 bases between. Germline lookup yields CDR1 GTSNPN and CDR2 SVGIG (reference sequence). CDR3 bases: TGTGCCTGGAGTCGAGGTTTGTCTGAAGCTTTCTTT. Amino acid sequence: CAWSRGLSEAFF.

This clone was found a few times. This chain uses TRBV10-3 with TRBJ1-2; D is unclear. CDR1 is ENHRY and CDR2 is SYGVKD in the germline V gene. Trimming shortened V by 3 bases and J by 2 bases, and 13 bases separated the two germline ends. The CDR3 covers 15 residues. Here the CDR3 DNA reads TGTGCCATCAGTGAAGGGAGCTCCTCCAACTATGGCTACACCTTC. It translates to CAISEGSSSNYGYTF.